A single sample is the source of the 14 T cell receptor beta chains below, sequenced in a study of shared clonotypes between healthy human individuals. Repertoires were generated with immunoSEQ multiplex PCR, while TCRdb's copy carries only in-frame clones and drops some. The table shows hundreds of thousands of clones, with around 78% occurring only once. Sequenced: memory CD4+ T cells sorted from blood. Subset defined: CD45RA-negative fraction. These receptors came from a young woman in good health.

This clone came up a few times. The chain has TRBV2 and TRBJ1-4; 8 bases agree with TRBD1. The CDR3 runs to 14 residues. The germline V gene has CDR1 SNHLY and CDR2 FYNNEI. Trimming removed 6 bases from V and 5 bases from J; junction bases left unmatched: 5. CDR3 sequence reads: CASRLQGVNEKLFF. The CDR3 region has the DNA TGTGCCAGCAGGTTACAGGGGGTGAATGAAAAACTGTTTTTT.

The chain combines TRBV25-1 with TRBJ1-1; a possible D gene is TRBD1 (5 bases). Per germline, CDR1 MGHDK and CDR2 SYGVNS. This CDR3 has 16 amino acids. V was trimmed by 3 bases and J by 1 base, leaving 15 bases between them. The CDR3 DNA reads TGTGCCAGCAGTGACCCCCGACAGAGGGGGAACACTGAAGCTTTCTTT. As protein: CASSDPRQRGNTEAFF.

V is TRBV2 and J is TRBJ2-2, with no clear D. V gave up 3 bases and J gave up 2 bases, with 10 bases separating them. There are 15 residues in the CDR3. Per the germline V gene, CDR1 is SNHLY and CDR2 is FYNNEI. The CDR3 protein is CASSDWQSNTGELFF. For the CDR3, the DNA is TGTGCCAGCAGTGATTGGCAGAGTAACACCGGGGAGCTGTTTTTT.

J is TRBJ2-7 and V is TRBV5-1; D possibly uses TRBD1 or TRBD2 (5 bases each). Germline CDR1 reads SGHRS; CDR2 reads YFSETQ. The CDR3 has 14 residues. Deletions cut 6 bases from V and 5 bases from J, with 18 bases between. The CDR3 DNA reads TGCGCCAGCAATCGGGGCTCCTCCAAGGACGAGCAGTACTTC. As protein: CASNRGSSKDEQYF.

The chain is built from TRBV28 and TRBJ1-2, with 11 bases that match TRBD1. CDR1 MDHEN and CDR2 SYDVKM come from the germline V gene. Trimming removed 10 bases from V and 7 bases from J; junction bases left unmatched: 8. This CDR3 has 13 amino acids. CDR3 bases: TGTGCCACCTCGGACAGGGGGCTTTTTGGCTACACCTTC. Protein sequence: CATSDRGLFGYTF.

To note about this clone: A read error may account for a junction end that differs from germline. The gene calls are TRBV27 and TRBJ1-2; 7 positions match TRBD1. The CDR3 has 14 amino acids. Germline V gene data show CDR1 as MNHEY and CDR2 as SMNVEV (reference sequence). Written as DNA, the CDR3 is TGTGCCGGCAGTCCCACGGGACAGTTCACGGTCTACACCTTC. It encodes CAGSPTGQFTVYTF.

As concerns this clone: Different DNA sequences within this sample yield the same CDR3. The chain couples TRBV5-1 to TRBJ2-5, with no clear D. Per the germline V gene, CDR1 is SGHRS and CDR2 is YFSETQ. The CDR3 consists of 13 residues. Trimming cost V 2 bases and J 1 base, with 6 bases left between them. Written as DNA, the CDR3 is TGCGCCAGCAGCTTATACGGCCAAGAGACCCAGTACTTC. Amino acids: CASSLYGQETQYF.

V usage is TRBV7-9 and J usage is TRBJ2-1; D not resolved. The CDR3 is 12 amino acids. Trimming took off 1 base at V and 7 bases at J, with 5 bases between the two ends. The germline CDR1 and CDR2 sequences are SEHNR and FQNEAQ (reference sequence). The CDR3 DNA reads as TGTGCCAGCAGCTTAGACGTGAATGAGCAGTTCTTC. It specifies CASSLDVNEQFF.

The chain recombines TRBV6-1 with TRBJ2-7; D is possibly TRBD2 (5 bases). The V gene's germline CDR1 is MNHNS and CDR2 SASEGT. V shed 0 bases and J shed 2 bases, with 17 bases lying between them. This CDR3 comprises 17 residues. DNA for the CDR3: TGTGCCAGCAGTGAAGCGCTAGATCCGGGATTTGCCTACGAGCAGTACTTC. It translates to CASSEALDPGFAYEQYF.

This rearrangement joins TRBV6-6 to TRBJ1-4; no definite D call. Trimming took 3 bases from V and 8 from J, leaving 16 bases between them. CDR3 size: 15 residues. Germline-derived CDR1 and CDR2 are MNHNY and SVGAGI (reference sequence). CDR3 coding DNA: TGTGCCAGCAGTTATTCAAGTCCCATAGGGGAAAAACTGTTTTTT. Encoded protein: CASSYSSPIGEKLFF.

The DNA for the CDR3 is TGTGCCAGCAGCCAAGCGCTAACCGGGACGAATGGCTACACCTTC. Its translation: CASSQALTGTNGYTF. The chain combines TRBV14 with TRBJ1-2; D is perhaps TRBD1 (5 bases). The CDR3 runs 15 residues. Trimming took off 1 base at V and 6 bases at J, with 15 bases between the two ends. Germline V gene lookup returns CDR1 SGHDN and CDR2 FVKESK.

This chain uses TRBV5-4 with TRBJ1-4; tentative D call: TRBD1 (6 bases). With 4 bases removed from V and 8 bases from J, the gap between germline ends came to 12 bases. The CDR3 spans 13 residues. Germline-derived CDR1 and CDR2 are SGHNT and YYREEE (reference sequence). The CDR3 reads CASSIRGEEKLFF. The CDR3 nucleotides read TGTGCCAGCAGCATCAGGGGAGAGGAAAAACTGTTTTTT.

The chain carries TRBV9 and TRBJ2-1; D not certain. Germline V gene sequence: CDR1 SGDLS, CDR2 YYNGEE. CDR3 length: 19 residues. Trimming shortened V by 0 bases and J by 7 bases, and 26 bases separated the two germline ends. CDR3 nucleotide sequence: TGTGCCAGCAGCGTAGCCCCCCTTTTCCTAGATCCTATCGGAAATGAGCAGTTCTTC. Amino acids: CASSVAPLFLDPIGNEQFF.

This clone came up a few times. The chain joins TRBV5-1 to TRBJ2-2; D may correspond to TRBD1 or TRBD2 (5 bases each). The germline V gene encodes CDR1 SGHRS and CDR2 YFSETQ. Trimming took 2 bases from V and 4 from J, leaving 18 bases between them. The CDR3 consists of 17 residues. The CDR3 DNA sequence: TGCGCCAGCAGCTTAGAACCGGGACCGAGTTCCACCGGGGAGCTGTTTTTT. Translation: CASSLEPGPSSTGELFF.